This TCR beta chain was profiled in a study of glioma-infiltrating T cells. Whole-study context: Samples included WHO grade II oligodendrogliomas or astrocytomas and initial-diagnosis grade IV glioblastomas. Before surgery, glioma patients received dexamethasone for at most six days. Target coverage was about 4.5- to 11-fold for 850,000 to 1,000,000 blood T cells. Study-wide results and caveats: Shared blood CDR3 signature motifs marked patients with low tissue-blood divergence.

This clonotype has at least ten counts. The antigen remains unidentified. TCR alpha and beta CDR3 regions were amplified from RNA using iRepertoire nested multiplex PCR. In TCRdb, the multiplex PCR reads were re-called with MiXCR into one record per CDR3 protein. The sample yields approximately 400,000 distinct CDR3 sequences, roughly two fifths seen once. The CDR3 consists of 16 residues. The V gene's germline CDR1 is MDHEN and CDR2 SYDVKM. V trimming: 4 bases; J trimming: 6 bases; junction bases outside the gene matches: 8. The rearrangement joins TRBV28 to TRBJ2-7; 14 nucleotides line up with TRBD2. The TCR was taken from a human donor with low-grade glioma or glioblastoma, undergoing nonglioma brain surgery, or in good health (not recorded which). Sequencing used glioma tissue, nonneoplastic brain tissue, or PBMCs (not recorded which). The CDR3 here is CASSWAGTSGSSEQYF. Here the CDR3 DNA reads TGTGCCAGCAGTTGGGCCGGGACTAGCGGGAGTAGCGAGCAGTACTTC.